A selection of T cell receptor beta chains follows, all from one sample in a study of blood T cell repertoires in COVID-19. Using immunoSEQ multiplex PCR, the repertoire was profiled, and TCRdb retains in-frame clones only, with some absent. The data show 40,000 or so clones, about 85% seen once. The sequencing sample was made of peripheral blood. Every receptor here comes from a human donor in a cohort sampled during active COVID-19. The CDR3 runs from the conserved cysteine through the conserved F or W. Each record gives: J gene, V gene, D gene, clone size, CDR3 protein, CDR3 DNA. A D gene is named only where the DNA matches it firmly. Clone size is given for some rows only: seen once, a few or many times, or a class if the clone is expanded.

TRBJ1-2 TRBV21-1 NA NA CASSKERDRAINYGYTF TGTGCCAGCAGCAAAGAGCGAGACAGGGCAATCAACTATGGCTACACCTTC
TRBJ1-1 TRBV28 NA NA CASSYRVNTEAFF TGTGCCAGCAGTTACAGGGTTAACACTGAAGCTTTCTTT
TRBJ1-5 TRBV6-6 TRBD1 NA CASSPTSRQGAHQPQHF TGTGCCAGCAGTCCCACCTCTAGACAGGGGGCACATCAGCCCCAGCATTTT
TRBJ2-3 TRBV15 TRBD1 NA CATSRRTGTDTQYF TGTGCCACCAGCAGGAGGACAGGGACAGATACGCAGTATTTT
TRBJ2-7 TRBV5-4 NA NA CASSLAGRSGSPYEQYF TGTGCCAGCAGCTTGGCCGGTCGGTCCGGGAGTCCTTACGAGCAGTACTTC
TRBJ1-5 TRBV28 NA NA CASRAAGVSNQPQHF TGTGCCAGCAGGGCGGCGGGAGTTAGCAATCAGCCCCAGCATTTT
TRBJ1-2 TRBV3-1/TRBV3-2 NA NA CASSQDGRVREGYTF TGTGCCAGCAGCCAAGACGGGCGGGTTCGAGAGGGCTACACCTTC
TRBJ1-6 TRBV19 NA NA CASSKGTLDNSPLHF TGTGCCAGTAGTAAGGGGACACTCGATAATTCACCCCTCCACTTT
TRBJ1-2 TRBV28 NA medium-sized CASSFQGTNNGYTF TGTGCCAGCAGTTTCCAGGGGACCAATAATGGCTACACCTTC
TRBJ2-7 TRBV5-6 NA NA CASSLGPGIPSYEQYF TGTGCCAGCAGCTTGGGTCCAGGAATTCCCTCCTACGAGCAGTACTTC
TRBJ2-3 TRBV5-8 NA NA CASSLWAGSTDTQYF TGTGCCAGCAGCTTGTGGGCGGGGAGCACAGATACGCAGTATTTT
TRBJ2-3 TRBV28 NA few CASSSRGFSTDTQYF TGTGCCAGCAGTTCAAGGGGGTTCAGCACAGATACGCAGTATTTT
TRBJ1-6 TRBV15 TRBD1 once CATSREGQGNSPLHF TGTGCCACCAGCAGAGAGGGACAGGGTAATTCACCCCTCCACTTT
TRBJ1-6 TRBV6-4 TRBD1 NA CASSDPENRGEYSPLHF TGTGCCAGCAGTGACCCGGAGAACAGGGGGGAATATTCACCCCTCCACTTT
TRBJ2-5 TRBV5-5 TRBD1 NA CASSPGQGWETQYF TGTGCCAGCAGCCCAGGACAGGGGTGGGAGACCCAGTACTTC
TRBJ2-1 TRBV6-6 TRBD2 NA CASSSAGGPYNEQFF TGTGCCAGCAGTTCGGCGGGGGGGCCCTACAATGAGCAGTTCTTC
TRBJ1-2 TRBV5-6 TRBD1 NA CASSLADRGSYGYTF TGTGCCAGCAGCTTGGCGGACAGGGGATCCTATGGCTACACCTTC
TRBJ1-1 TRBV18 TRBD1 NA CASSPLRFQGAGAPNTEAFF TGTGCCAGCTCACCACTGCGATTCCAGGGGGCCGGTGCCCCGAACACTGAAGCTTTCTTT
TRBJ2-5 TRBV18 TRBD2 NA CASSLRLAGVQETQYF TGTGCCAGCTCACTTAGACTAGCGGGGGTTCAAGAGACCCAGTACTTC
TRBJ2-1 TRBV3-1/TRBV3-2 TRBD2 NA CASSPPAGGPFGEQFF TGTGCCAGCAGCCCCCCGGCGGGGGGCCCCTTTGGTGAGCAGTTCTTC
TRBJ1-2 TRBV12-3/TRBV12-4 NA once CASSLGGGAYYTF TGTGCCAGCAGTTTAGGGGGGGGCGCGTACTACACCTTC
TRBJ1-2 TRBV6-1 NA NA CASTERRHLVFYGYTF TGTGCCAGCACTGAGAGGCGGCACCTCGTTTTTTATGGCTACACCTTC
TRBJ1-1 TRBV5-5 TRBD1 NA CASSQTKTGPSTEAFF TGTGCCAGCAGCCAGACCAAGACAGGGCCATCCACTGAAGCTTTCTTT
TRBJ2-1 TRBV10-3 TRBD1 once CATSRDRGEEQFF TGTGCCACCAGCCGGGACAGGGGTGAGGAGCAGTTCTTC
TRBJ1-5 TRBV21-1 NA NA CASSSGTGALYSNQPQHF TGTGCCAGCAGCTCCGGGACAGGGGCCCTTTATAGCAATCAGCCCCAGCATTTT
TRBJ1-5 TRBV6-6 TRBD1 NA CASSYSKGGDQPQHF TGTGCCAGCAGTTACTCGAAAGGGGGCGATCAGCCCCAGCATTTT
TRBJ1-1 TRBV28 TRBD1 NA CASSFSSAGTVNTEAFF TGTGCCAGCAGTTTCTCCTCGGCCGGGACAGTGAACACTGAAGCTTTCTTT
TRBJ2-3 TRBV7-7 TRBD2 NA CASSPGLAGGGTDTQYF TGTGCTAGCAGCCCGGGACTAGCGGGGGGGGGCACAGATACGCAGTATTTT
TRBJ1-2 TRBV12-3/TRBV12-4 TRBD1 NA CASSEQGGYTF TGTGCCAGCAGTGAACAGGGGGGCTACACCTTC
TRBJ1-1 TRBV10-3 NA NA CAISVQVLTEAFF TGTGCCATCAGCGTACAGGTTTTGACTGAAGCTTTCTTT
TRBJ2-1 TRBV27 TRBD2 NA CASIALSGGGSSYNEQFF TGTGCCAGCATCGCACTAAGCGGGGGGGGGAGCTCCTACAATGAGCAGTTCTTC
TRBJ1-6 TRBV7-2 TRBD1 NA CASSSGQGAINSPLHF TGTGCCAGCAGCTCCGGACAGGGGGCCATTAATTCACCCCTCCACTTT
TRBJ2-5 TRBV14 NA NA CASSQSRVKETQYF TGTGCCAGCAGCCAAAGCAGGGTTAAAGAGACCCAGTACTTC
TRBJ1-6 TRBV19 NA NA CASSSYRNSPLHF TGTGCCAGTAGTAGTTACAGGAATTCACCCCTCCACTTT
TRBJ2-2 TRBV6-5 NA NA CASRPKGGAGELFF TGTGCCAGCAGACCTAAAGGGGGGGCCGGGGAGCTGTTTTTT
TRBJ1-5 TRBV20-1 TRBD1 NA CSASTGTGAFYKPQHF TGCAGTGCTAGTACCGGGACAGGGGCCTTCTACAAGCCCCAGCATTTT
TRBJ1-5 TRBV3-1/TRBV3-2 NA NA CASSQQGGQPQHF TGTGCCAGCAGCCAACAGGGTGGGCAGCCCCAGCATTTT
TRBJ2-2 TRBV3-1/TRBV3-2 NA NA CASSRGTRANTGELFF TGTGCCAGCAGCCGGGGGACACGTGCGAACACCGGGGAGCTGTTTTTT
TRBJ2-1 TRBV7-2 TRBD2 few CASSLIFGSLVRGDEQFF TGTGCCAGCAGCTTAATCTTTGGGAGCCTCGTCCGGGGGGATGAGCAGTTCTTC
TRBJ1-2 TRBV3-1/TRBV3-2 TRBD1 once CASSQGQGWGYTF TGTGCCAGCAGCCAAGGACAGGGTTGGGGCTACACCTTC